This TCR beta chain stems from a study of STAT5B mutations in CD4+ large granular lymphocyte leukemia (dated by TCRdb to between 2021 and 2023). In terms of the full investigation: Among the healthy controls, the CDR3 'QG' motif was associated with a particular HLA allele. TCRbeta repertoires of CD4+ T-cell large granular lymphocyte leukemia patients were compared with those of healthy blood donors. The purity of purified fractions was confirmed by flow cytometry on FACSCanto II or FACSVerse to exceed 95% among lymphocytes. Study-wide findings and limitations: Enrichment of TRBV06-family usage was observed among the top patient clones (8/27) relative to healthy controls (2/35). Data were not HLA-matched; higher clonality in CD4+ versus CD8+ T-LGLL could reflect the relatively small sample size. CD4-sorted patient repertoires appeared more clonal than healthy CD4+ repertoires, and this difference persisted after removing the putative leukemic clones. Main leukemic clonotypes were private to each patient, although roughly 24% of the main leukemic clonotypes were found at low frequency in the non-leukemic repertoires of other patients.

The healthy controls were 37 blood donors, and the buffy coats of these donors were supplied by the Finnish Red Cross blood service. All TCR-sequenced material derived from peripheral blood: patient blood samples and healthy donor buffy coats. Ficoll-Hypaque gradient centrifugation was used to isolate peripheral blood mononuclear cells. CD4+ cells were purified magnetically from the buffy coats of healthy controls. Genomic DNA was extracted with the Gentra Puregene Cell and Tissue kit and quantified on a Qubit 2.0 fluorometer. The germline V gene supplies CDR1 MNHNS and CDR2 SASEGT. Including the terminal cysteine and phenylalanine, the CDR3 comprises 16 residues. Only CDR3 DNA remains: 48 bases, in frame from the first base. V was cut back by 1 base and J by 4 bases, leaving a gap of 16 bases between them. Of note for this clone: Its antigen specificity is not known. No qualities accompany the bases; no much larger clone lies one base away.

The immunoSEQ assay at survey resolution was used to sequence TCRbeta rearrangements from genomic DNA. The published analysis was carried out like this. A lowest detectable productive clonotype frequency of 2.59 x 10-5 was observed in the TCR sequencing data. Analyses included only productive TCRbeta rearrangements, meaning complete and in-frame sequences. Clonality for each sample was calculated as Simpson clonality in the immunoSEQ Analyzer version 3.0. Clones were categorized by frequency as very rare, small, medium, large (1-20%) or hyperexpanded (>20%). OLGA 1.2.3 estimated generation probabilities, VDJtools produced V-gene circos plots, VDJdb was queried for specificities, and GLIPH identified CDR3 motifs. TCRdb carries this immuneACCESS record with in-frame sequences only. Its versions omit some clonotypes, under half of them owing to an unresolved V gene in the studies checked, with the rest unexplained. V, J and clone size are taken as reported in that table, and D and trimming were inferred from the DNA itself. The table for this sample lists 20,000 to 25,000 clones; approximately 75% of them were counted only once. Jointly, the top ten make up 0.65% of the sample.

The sequence links TRBV6-1 to TRBJ1-2, with no confident D gene call. The specimen sequenced was CD4+ T cells from blood buffy coats. This clonotype originated in a human donor in good health. The bases are TGTGCCAGCAGTGAAGGTTTGAGCGCCAGAAGCTATGGCTACACCTTC. This codes for CASSEGLSARSYGYTF.